This is a list of T cell receptor beta chains from one sample in a study of blood T cell repertoires in COVID-19. Method: immunoSEQ multiplex PCR; TCRdb's copy keeps in-frame clones and lacks some. The table has about 180,000 clones, around 88% seen once. What was sequenced was PBMCs or T cells enriched from blood (not recorded which). The source of these receptors is a woman aged 25 to 39 who had recovered from COVID-19. The CDR3 runs from the conserved cysteine through the conserved F or W. The order of the fields is J gene, clone size, D gene, V gene, CDR3 DNA, CDR3 protein. The D gene is left open where the match is weak. Clone size is not always given. Where it is, it says once, few, many or a class for expanded clones.

j_call: TRBJ1-2
clone_size: -
d_call: TRBD1
v_call: TRBV19
cdr3_nt: TGTGCCGGCCAAAGACAGGGAACCTATGGCTACACCTTC
cdr3_aa: CAGQRQGTYGYTF

j_call: TRBJ2-5
clone_size: -
d_call: TRBD2
v_call: TRBV9
cdr3_nt: TGTGCCAGCAGCGTCGGCGGGAGGGCCGATGAGACCCAGTACTTC
cdr3_aa: CASSVGGRADETQYF

j_call: TRBJ2-7
clone_size: -
d_call: -
v_call: TRBV11-2
cdr3_nt: TGTGCCAGCAGCTTAGAAGGCGGGTCCTCCTACGAGCAGTACTTC
cdr3_aa: CASSLEGGSSYEQYF

j_call: TRBJ1-4
clone_size: -
d_call: TRBD1
v_call: TRBV7-7
cdr3_nt: TGTGCTAGCAGCCCTTTAGGGACAGGGGGAAATGAAAAACTGTTTTTT
cdr3_aa: CASSPLGTGGNEKLFF

j_call: TRBJ2-2
clone_size: -
d_call: -
v_call: TRBV3-1/TRBV3-2
cdr3_nt: TGTGCCAGCAGCCAAGGAGAACTGAGGGGGGGGGAGCTGTTTTTT
cdr3_aa: CASSQGELRGGELFF

j_call: TRBJ2-2
clone_size: -
d_call: -
v_call: TRBV19
cdr3_nt: TGTGCCAGTAGTACTCGCGGGTTTAACACCGGGGAGCTGTTTTTT
cdr3_aa: CASSTRGFNTGELFF

j_call: TRBJ1-5
clone_size: -
d_call: -
v_call: TRBV5-8
cdr3_nt: TGTGCCAGCAGTCCGGGGAGGTGGAGCCATCAGCCCCAGCATTTT
cdr3_aa: CASSPGRWSHQPQHF

j_call: TRBJ1-2
clone_size: -
d_call: TRBD1
v_call: TRBV15
cdr3_nt: TGTGCCACCAGCAGGAGAGGGACAGGGCCCAATCACGGCTACACCTTC
cdr3_aa: CATSRRGTGPNHGYTF

j_call: TRBJ2-1
clone_size: -
d_call: TRBD2
v_call: TRBV7-8
cdr3_nt: TGTGCCAGCAGCTCCTTTACTAGCGGGGCAAACAATGAGCAGTTCTTC
cdr3_aa: CASSSFTSGANNEQFF

j_call: TRBJ2-7
clone_size: few
d_call: TRBD1
v_call: TRBV19
cdr3_nt: TGTGCCAGTACTCCAGCCGGGACAGGGGACTACGAGCAGTACTTC
cdr3_aa: CASTPAGTGDYEQYF

j_call: TRBJ2-3
clone_size: few
d_call: TRBD2
v_call: TRBV20-1
cdr3_nt: TGCAGTGCTAGTCCCATGACTAGCGGGGGCACAGATACGCAGTATTTT
cdr3_aa: CSASPMTSGGTDTQYF

j_call: TRBJ2-1
clone_size: -
d_call: TRBD2
v_call: TRBV14
cdr3_nt: TGTGCCAGCAGCCAGTACACTAGCGGGAGGGCCCATGAGCAGTTCTTC
cdr3_aa: CASSQYTSGRAHEQFF

j_call: TRBJ1-5
clone_size: -
d_call: -
v_call: TRBV7-2
cdr3_nt: TGTGCCAGCAGCCGACAGAGCAATCAGCCCCAGCATTTT
cdr3_aa: CASSRQSNQPQHF

j_call: TRBJ1-6
clone_size: -
d_call: TRBD1
v_call: TRBV19
cdr3_nt: TGTGCCAGTAGTATACCTAACAGGGGTTCACCCCTCCACTTT
cdr3_aa: CASSIPNRGSPLHF

j_call: TRBJ2-7
clone_size: -
d_call: TRBD1
v_call: TRBV18
cdr3_nt: TGTGCCAGCTCACGAACAGGGGAAGAGCAGTACTTC
cdr3_aa: CASSRTGEEQYF

j_call: TRBJ1-2
clone_size: -
d_call: TRBD1
v_call: TRBV19
cdr3_nt: TGTGCCAGTAGTATAACGACAGGGCCGCGCTATGGCTACACCTTC
cdr3_aa: CASSITTGPRYGYTF

j_call: TRBJ2-1
clone_size: -
d_call: -
v_call: TRBV7-9
cdr3_nt: TGTGCCAGCAGCTTCAGCGGAGGGGCCAATGAGCAGTTCTTC
cdr3_aa: CASSFSGGANEQFF

j_call: TRBJ1-1
clone_size: -
d_call: -
v_call: TRBV7-3
cdr3_nt: TGTGCCAGCAGCTTAAGCCCAAGAGACACTGAAGCTTTCTTT
cdr3_aa: CASSLSPRDTEAFF

j_call: TRBJ2-7
clone_size: -
d_call: TRBD1
v_call: TRBV7-9
cdr3_nt: TGTGCCAGCAGACCTACAGGGGGCGTCGAGCAGTACTTC
cdr3_aa: CASRPTGGVEQYF

j_call: TRBJ1-6
clone_size: -
d_call: TRBD1
v_call: TRBV2
cdr3_nt: TGTGCCAGCAGTGGAGACAGGGGGCGTTCACCCCTCCACTTT
cdr3_aa: CASSGDRGRSPLHF

j_call: TRBJ2-1
clone_size: -
d_call: TRBD1
v_call: TRBV11-2
cdr3_nt: TGTGCCAGCAGCCATGAGGGGGCGGGCCGCAATGAGCAGTTCTTC
cdr3_aa: CASSHEGAGRNEQFF

j_call: TRBJ2-1
clone_size: -
d_call: -
v_call: TRBV20-1
cdr3_nt: TGCAGTGCTAGTCGGGTAGCGGAATACAATGAGCAGTTCTTC
cdr3_aa: CSASRVAEYNEQFF

j_call: TRBJ1-1
clone_size: -
d_call: -
v_call: TRBV7-8
cdr3_nt: TGTGCCAGCAGCCAGCTCCCGCAAAACACTGAAGCTTTCTTT
cdr3_aa: CASSQLPQNTEAFF

j_call: TRBJ1-6
clone_size: -
d_call: TRBD1
v_call: TRBV19
cdr3_nt: TGTGCCAGTAGTTCCCAGGACAGGGGCTTCAATTCACCCCTCCACTTT
cdr3_aa: CASSSQDRGFNSPLHF

j_call: TRBJ2-2
clone_size: -
d_call: TRBD2
v_call: TRBV11-3
cdr3_nt: TGTGCCAGCAGCTTAAAGAGGGGTAGCGGGATTGGGGACACCGGGGAGCTGTTTTTT
cdr3_aa: CASSLKRGSGIGDTGELFF

j_call: TRBJ2-5
clone_size: once
d_call: TRBD2
v_call: TRBV7-2
cdr3_nt: TGTGCCAGCAGCGGGCTAGCGGGAGGTGGAGAGACCCAGTACTTC
cdr3_aa: CASSGLAGGGETQYF

j_call: TRBJ2-5
clone_size: once
d_call: TRBD1
v_call: TRBV5-1
cdr3_nt: TGCGCCAGCAGCTTGGGGCAGGGGGAAGAGACCCAGTACTTC
cdr3_aa: CASSLGQGEETQYF

j_call: TRBJ2-7
clone_size: few
d_call: TRBD2
v_call: TRBV28
cdr3_nt: TGTGCCAGCAGTCCCCTAGCGGGTGGCACCTACGAGCAGTACTTC
cdr3_aa: CASSPLAGGTYEQYF

j_call: TRBJ2-3
clone_size: -
d_call: -
v_call: TRBV2
cdr3_nt: TGTGCCAGCAGCATTAGGGGAACTAGCACAGATACGCAGTATTTT
cdr3_aa: CASSIRGTSTDTQYF

j_call: TRBJ2-1
clone_size: -
d_call: TRBD2
v_call: TRBV4-1
cdr3_nt: TGCGCCAGCAGCGACGTACCGGGACTAGCGGGAGAGAAGCAGTTCTTC
cdr3_aa: CASSDVPGLAGEKQFF

j_call: TRBJ1-2
clone_size: -
d_call: -
v_call: TRBV7-9
cdr3_nt: TGTGCCAGCAGCCCCCGGGACATTGGTGGCTACACCTTC
cdr3_aa: CASSPRDIGGYTF

j_call: TRBJ1-5
clone_size: -
d_call: TRBD1
v_call: TRBV28
cdr3_nt: TGTGCCAGCAGCCGGGACAGGGGCGATCAGCCCCAGCATTTT
cdr3_aa: CASSRDRGDQPQHF

j_call: TRBJ2-7
clone_size: few
d_call: -
v_call: TRBV19
cdr3_nt: TGTGCCAGTAGTATTTCGCGGACAGAAATCTACTACGGCGAGCAGTACTTC
cdr3_aa: CASSISRTEIYYGEQYF

j_call: TRBJ2-1
clone_size: -
d_call: TRBD1
v_call: TRBV29-1
cdr3_nt: TGCAGCGCGCAACAGGGGAACTCCTACAATGAGCAGTTCTTC
cdr3_aa: CSAQQGNSYNEQFF

j_call: TRBJ2-1
clone_size: once
d_call: -
v_call: TRBV7-9
cdr3_nt: TGTGCCAGCAGCTTAAGTCTAGCACAGACCTACAATGAGCAGTTCTTC
cdr3_aa: CASSLSLAQTYNEQFF

j_call: TRBJ1-2
clone_size: -
d_call: -
v_call: TRBV19
cdr3_nt: TGTGCCAGTAAGACAACACAGCACTATGGCTACACCTTC
cdr3_aa: CASKTTQHYGYTF

j_call: TRBJ2-5
clone_size: -
d_call: -
v_call: TRBV7-2
cdr3_nt: TGTGCCAGCAGCACTTCGAACCAAGAGACCCAGTACTTC
cdr3_aa: CASSTSNQETQYF